This T cell receptor beta chain was captured by sequencing in a study of T cell changes during pregnancy in multiple sclerosis. The V and J ends lost 2 bases and 6 bases respectively, with 14 bases between them. Per germline, CDR1 SEHNR and CDR2 FQNEAQ (reference sequence). This CDR3 spans 14 amino acids. Using immunoSEQ multiplex PCR, the repertoire was profiled, and TCRdb retains in-frame clones only, with some absent. The top ten clones hold 1.6% of a sample with 85,000 to 130,000 clones, around 90% of them seen once. The gene calls are TRBV7-9 and TRBJ2-7, with D perhaps TRBD1 (5 bases). Sequencing was performed on peripheral blood, taken before pregnancy. This receptor was obtained from a female donor with multiple sclerosis, enrolled in a pregnancy study. CDR3 sequence reads: CASSLYSEGVEQYF. CDR3 DNA sequence: TGTGCCAGCAGCTTATATTCCGAAGGGGTCGAGCAGTACTTC.